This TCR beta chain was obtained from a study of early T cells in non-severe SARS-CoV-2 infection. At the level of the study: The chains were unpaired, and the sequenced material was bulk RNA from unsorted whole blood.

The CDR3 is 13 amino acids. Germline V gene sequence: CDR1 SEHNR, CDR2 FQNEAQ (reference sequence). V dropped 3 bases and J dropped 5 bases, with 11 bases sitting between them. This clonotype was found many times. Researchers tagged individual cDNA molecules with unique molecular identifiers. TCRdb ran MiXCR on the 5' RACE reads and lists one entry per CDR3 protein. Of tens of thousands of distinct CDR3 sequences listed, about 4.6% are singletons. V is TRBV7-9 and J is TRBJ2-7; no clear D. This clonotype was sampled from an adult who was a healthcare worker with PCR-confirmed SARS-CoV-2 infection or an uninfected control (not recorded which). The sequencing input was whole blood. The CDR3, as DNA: TGTGCCAGCAGCTTCGAGATACCCGACGAGCAGTACTTC. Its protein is CASSFEIPDEQYF.